The source of this T cell receptor beta chain is a study of Graves' ophthalmopathy and Graves' hyperthyroidism. Study-wide background: Upon initial diagnosis and before any treatment, peripheral blood was collected. Overall study findings and caveats: Discriminating ophthalmopathy from stable hyperthyroidism, a 13-signature model attained a sensitivity of about 90% and a specificity of around 83%.

Germline V gene data show CDR1 as SQVTM and CDR2 as ANQGSEA. V was clipped by 7 bases and J by 6 bases; unmatched bases: 11. The CDR3 runs 13 residues. RNA transcripts served as template for amplifying TCR beta CDR3 sequences. In the first round, RT-PCR was carried out with HTBI primers, and a multiplex PCR formed the second round. MiXCR, applied by TCRdb to the multiplex PCR reads, yields one record per CDR3 protein. The repertoire holds 300,000 to 450,000 distinct CDR3 sequences, with about a sixth as singletons. If patients had other autoimmune diseases, uncontrolled infections, pregnancy or lactation, they were excluded. This clonotype occurred many times. Its antigen is still unknown.

This sequence joins TRBV29-1 and TRBJ1-1, with TRBD1 identical over 7 bases. Material for sequencing was peripheral blood. The TCR sequence derives from an adult woman with stable Graves' hyperthyroidism. The CDR3 DNA is TGCAGCGCTAACAGGGGCCTGACCCCTGAAGCTTTCTTT. It is translated as CSANRGLTPEAFF. Filled out from reference TRBV29-1 and TRBJ1-1, the complete variable domain reads SAVISQKPSRDICQRGTSLTIQCQVDSQVTMMFWYRQQPGQSLTLIATANQGSEATYESGFVIDKFPISRPNLTFSTLTVSNMSPEDSSIYLCSANRGLTPEAFFGQGTRLTVV.